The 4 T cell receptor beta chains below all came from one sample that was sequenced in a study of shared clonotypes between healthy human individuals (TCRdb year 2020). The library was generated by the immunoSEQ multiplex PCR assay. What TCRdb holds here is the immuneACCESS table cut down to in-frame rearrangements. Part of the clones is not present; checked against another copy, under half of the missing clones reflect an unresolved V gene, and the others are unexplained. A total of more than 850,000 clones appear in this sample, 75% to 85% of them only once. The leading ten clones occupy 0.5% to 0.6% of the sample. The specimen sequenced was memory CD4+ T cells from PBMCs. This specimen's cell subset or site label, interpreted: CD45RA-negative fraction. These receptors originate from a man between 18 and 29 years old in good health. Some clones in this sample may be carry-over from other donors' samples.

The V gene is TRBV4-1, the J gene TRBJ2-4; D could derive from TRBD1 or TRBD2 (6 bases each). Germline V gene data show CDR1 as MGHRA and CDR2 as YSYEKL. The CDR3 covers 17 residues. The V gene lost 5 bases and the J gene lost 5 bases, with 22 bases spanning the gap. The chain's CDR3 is CASSKQGLGGSQNIQYF. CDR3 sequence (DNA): TGCGCCAGCAGCAAACAGGGATTGGGGGGTAGCCAAAACATTCAGTACTTC.

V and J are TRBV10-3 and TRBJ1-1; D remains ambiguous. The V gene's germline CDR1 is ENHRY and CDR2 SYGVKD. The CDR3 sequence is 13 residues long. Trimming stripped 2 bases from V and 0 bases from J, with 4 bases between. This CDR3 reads CAISEVLNTEAFF. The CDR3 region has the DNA TGTGCCATCAGTGAGGTCTTGAACACTGAAGCTTTCTTT.

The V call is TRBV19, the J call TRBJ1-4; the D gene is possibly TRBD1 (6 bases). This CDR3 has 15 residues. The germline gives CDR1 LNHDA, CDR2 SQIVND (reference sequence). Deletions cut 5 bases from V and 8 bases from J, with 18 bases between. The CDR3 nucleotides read TGTGCCAGTAGTCTAAGGAGACAGGAGGGCGAAAAACTGTTTTTT. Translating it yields CASSLRRQEGEKLFF.

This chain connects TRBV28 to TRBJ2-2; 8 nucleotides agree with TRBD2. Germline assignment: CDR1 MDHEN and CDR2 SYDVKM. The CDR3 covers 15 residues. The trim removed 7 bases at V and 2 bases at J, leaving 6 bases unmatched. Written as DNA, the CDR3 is TGTGCCAGCATCAACGGGGGGGCCAACACCGGGGAGCTGTTTTTT. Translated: CASINGGANTGELFF.